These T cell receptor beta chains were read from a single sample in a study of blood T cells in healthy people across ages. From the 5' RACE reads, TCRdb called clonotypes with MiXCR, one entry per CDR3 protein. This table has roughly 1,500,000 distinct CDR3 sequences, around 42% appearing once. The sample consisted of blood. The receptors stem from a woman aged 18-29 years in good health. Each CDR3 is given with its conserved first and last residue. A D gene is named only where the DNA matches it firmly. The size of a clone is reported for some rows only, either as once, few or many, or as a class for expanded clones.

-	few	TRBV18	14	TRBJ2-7	TGTGCCAGCTCACCAGGGACGGCCGCGGACGAGCAGTACTTC	CASSPGTAADEQYF
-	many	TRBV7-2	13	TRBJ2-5	TGTGCCAGCAGACGGGGAGGAGAAGAGACCCAGTACTTC	CASRRGGEETQYF
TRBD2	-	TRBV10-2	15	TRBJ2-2	TGCGCCAGCAGTGAGGGGAGCGGGAGCACCGGGGAGCTGTTTTTT	CASSEGSGSTGELFF
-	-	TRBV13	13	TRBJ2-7	TGTGCCAGCAGCGCAACCACCCAGTACGAGCAGTACTTC	CASSATTQYEQYF
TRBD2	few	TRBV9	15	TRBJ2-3	TGTGCCAGCAGCGTAAGCGGGGGGAGTTCAGATACGCAGTATTTT	CASSVSGGSSDTQYF
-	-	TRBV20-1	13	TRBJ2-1	TGCAGTGCTAACCCTGACTGGGGGGACGAGCAGTTCTTC	CSANPDWGDEQFF
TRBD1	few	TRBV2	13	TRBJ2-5	TGTGTTCGCCGGGACAGGGGTGAAGAGACCCAGTACTTC	CVRRDRGEETQYF
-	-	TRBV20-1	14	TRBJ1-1	TGCAGTGCTAGTGGAGGGCCTATGAACACTGAAGCTTTCTTT	CSASGGPMNTEAFF
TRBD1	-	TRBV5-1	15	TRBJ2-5	TGCGCCAGCAGCTTGGCAAGGGGGCCCCAAGAGACCCAGTACTTC	CASSLARGPQETQYF
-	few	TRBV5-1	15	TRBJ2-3	TGCGCCAGCAGCCCCACCTTCCTTAGCCAGGATACGCAGTATTTT	CASSPTFLSQDTQYF
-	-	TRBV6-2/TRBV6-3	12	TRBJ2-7	TGTGCCAGCGCGAACCAGATGAGCGAGCAGTACTTC	CASANQMSEQYF
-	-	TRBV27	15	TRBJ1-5	TGTGCCAGCAGTCTCGGGAGGGGATGGGGGCAGCCCCAGCATTTT	CASSLGRGWGQPQHF
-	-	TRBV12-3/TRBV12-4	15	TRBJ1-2	TGTGCCAGCAGTTTAGCCCGCGGAGGTCCCTATGGCTACACCTTC	CASSLARGGPYGYTF
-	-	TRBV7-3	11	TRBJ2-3	TGTGCCAGCGGCCTCGACAAGGCGCAGTATTTT	CASGLDKAQYF
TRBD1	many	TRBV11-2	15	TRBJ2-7	TGTGCCAGCAGCTTTTCCGGACAGGGGAAGGGCGAGCAGTACTTC	CASSFSGQGKGEQYF
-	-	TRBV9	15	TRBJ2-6	TGTGCCAGCAGCGTAGAGTCGGTCTGGGCCAACGTCCTGACTTTC	CASSVESVWANVLTF
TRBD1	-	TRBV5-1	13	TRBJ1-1	TGCGCCAGCAGCTTGGAGGACAGGGGGGAAGCTTTCTTT	CASSLEDRGEAFF
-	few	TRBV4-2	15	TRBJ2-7	TGTGCCAGCAGCCAAAACGGGGGGCCTTTTGACGAGCAGTACTTC	CASSQNGGPFDEQYF
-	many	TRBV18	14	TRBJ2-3	TGCGCCAGCAGCCCCGGGACCTTCACAGATACGCAGTATTTT	CASSPGTFTDTQYF
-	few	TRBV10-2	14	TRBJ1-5	TGCGCCAGCAGTGAAGGCTTAAGGAATCAGCCCCAGCATTTT	CASSEGLRNQPQHF
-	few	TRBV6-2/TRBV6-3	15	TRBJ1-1	TGTGCCATCGGGCAGGAGGGGTGGATGAACACTGAAGCTTTCTTT	CAIGQEGWMNTEAFF
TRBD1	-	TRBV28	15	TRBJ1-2	TGTGCCAGCAGTCCCCGGGACAGGGAAACTTTAGGCCACACCTTC	CASSPRDRETLGHTF
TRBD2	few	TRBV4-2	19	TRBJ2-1	TGTGCCAGCAGCCGAGAGACTAGCGGTGGGGCTAGCTCCTACAATGAGCAGTTCTTC	CASSRETSGGASSYNEQFF
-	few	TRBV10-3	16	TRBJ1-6	TGTGCCATCAGTGCAAGGCAGCGGGCGGATAATTCACCCCTCCACTTT	CAISARQRADNSPLHF
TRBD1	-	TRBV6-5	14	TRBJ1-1	TGTGCCGGCAGCTGGACAGGGTTGAACACTGAAGCTTTCTTT	CAGSWTGLNTEAFF
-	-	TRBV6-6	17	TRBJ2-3	TGTGCCAGCAGTTATGACCCCCTGGGTCTCCCCCAAGATACGCAGTATTTT	CASSYDPLGLPQDTQYF
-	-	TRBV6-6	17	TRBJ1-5	TGTGCCAGCAGTTACCTCATTCCGGGCCCCAACAATCAGCCCCAGCATTTT	CASSYLIPGPNNQPQHF
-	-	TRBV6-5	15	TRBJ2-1	TGTGCCAGCAGTTACACAAGACCAGGGGCACATGAGCAGTTCTTC	CASSYTRPGAHEQFF
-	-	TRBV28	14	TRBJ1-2	TGTGCCAGCAGTTCCGACGGCGAAGCTTATGGCTACACCTTC	CASSSDGEAYGYTF
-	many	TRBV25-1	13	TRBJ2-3	TGTGCCAGCAGTGGACTAGGTACAGATACGCAGTATTTT	CASSGLGTDTQYF
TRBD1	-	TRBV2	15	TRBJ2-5	TGTGCCAGCAGTCCAGATCCGGGACAGTACGAGACCCAGTACTTC	CASSPDPGQYETQYF
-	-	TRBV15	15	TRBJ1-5	TGTGCCACCAGCAGAGATGAAGGCGTTTACGCCCCCCAGCATTTT	CATSRDEGVYAPQHF
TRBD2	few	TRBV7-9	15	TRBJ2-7	TGTGCCAGCAGCTTGACTAGCGGAGACTACAATGAGCAGTACTTC	CASSLTSGDYNEQYF
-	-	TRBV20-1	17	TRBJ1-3	TGCAGTGCTAGGGGAATCGAGGGGGTCCTCTCTGGAAACACCATATATTTT	CSARGIEGVLSGNTIYF
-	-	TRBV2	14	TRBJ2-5	TGTGCCAGCATGCCGGCGGGGGCCGAAGAGACCCAGTACTTC	CASMPAGAEETQYF
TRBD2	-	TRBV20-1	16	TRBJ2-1	TGCAGTGCAAGACGGAGCGGGGCCCTTTCCTACAATGAGCAGTTCTTC	CSARRSGALSYNEQFF
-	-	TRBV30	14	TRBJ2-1	TGTGCCTGGACCGCCTTGAGCTCCTACAATGAGCAGTTCTTC	CAWTALSSYNEQFF
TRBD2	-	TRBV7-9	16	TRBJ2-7	TGTGCCAGCAGCTTAGTTGGAGCGGGAGGCGACAATGAGCAGTACTTC	CASSLVGAGGDNEQYF
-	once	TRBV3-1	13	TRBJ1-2	TGTGCCAGTTGGCAGGGAACGAACTATGGCTACACCTTC	CASWQGTNYGYTF
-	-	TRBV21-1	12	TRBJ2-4	TGTGCCAGCCGCGGCAGGTTGGGGGAGCAGTACTTC	CASRGRLGEQYF
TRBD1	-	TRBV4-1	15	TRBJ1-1	TGCGCCAGCAGCCAAGATAGGACAGGGGGCGGGGGAGCTTTCTTT	CASSQDRTGGGGAFF
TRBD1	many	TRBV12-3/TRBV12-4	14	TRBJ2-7	TGTGCCAGCAGTCCCTCCGGACAGGTCAACGAGCAGTACTTC	CASSPSGQVNEQYF
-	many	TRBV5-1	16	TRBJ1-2	TGCGCCAGCAGCCTCCAGATGGGGAGTCAGAACTATGGCTACACCTTC	CASSLQMGSQNYGYTF
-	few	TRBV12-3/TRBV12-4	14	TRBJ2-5	TGTGCCAGCAGTTCAGTCGAGGCTCTGGAGACCCAGTACTTC	CASSSVEALETQYF
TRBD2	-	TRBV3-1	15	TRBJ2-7	TGTGCCAGCAGCCACGGACTAGCGGGAGACCACGAGCAGTACTTC	CASSHGLAGDHEQYF
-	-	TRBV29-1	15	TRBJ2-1	TGCAGCGTTGAAGACGATCGGCGCTCCTACAATGAGCAGTTCTTC	CSVEDDRRSYNEQFF